The 2 T cell receptor beta chains below were found in one sample sequenced in a study of T-cell reconstitution after alpha-beta-depleted transplantation in children. The TCRbeta library was prepared with unique molecular identifiers. Each CDR3 protein is one row after TCRdb ran MiXCR on the PCR reads. Of around 490,000 distinct CDR3 sequences in the sample, over 9.5% were seen once. Source: PBMCs, mostly from graft donor cells, taken 180 days after TCRalphabeta/CD19-depleted stem cell transplant. These receptors were collected from a female patient between 2 and 10 years old who had a stem cell transplant for aplastic anemia, so the T cells may come from the graft donor.

This clonotype was observed a handful of times. The chain is built from TRBV6-2 or TRBV6-3 and TRBJ2-5, with 9 bases lining up with TRBD1. Trimming cost V 5 bases and J 5 bases; bases outside gene matches: 9. The CDR3 loop spans 15 amino acids. Germline CDR1 and CDR2: MNHEY and SVGEGT. CDR3 loop: CASSKQGAGRETQYF. The CDR3, as DNA: TGTGCCAGCAGTAAACAGGGGGCCGGGCGTGAGACCCAGTACTTC.

The chain combines TRBV20-1 with TRBJ2-7, with D tentatively TRBD2 (5 bases). Germline V gene data show CDR1 as DFQATT and CDR2 as SNEGSKA (reference sequence). There are 13 residues in the CDR3. V lost 5 bases and J 4 bases, leaving 15 bases between the germline ends. CDR3 coding DNA: TGCAGTGCTCCTAATCGGACGGGGTACGAGCAGTACTTC. Amino acid sequence: CSAPNRTGYEQYF.